The next 27 T cell receptor beta chains were all read from a single sample in a study of shared clonotypes between healthy human individuals. The assay was immunoSEQ multiplex PCR, and TCRdb's table has in-frame clones only and misses some. The data contain about 510,000 clones, roughly 95% of them singletons. The material sequenced was naive CD4+ T cells sorted from blood. The subset is: CD45RA+ positively selected. Receptors originate from a woman in her thirties in good health.

The genes are TRBV7-3 and TRBJ2-2; TRBD2 aligns across 15 bases. V was clipped by 3 bases and J by 2 bases; unmatched bases: 1. The CDR3 totals 17 residues. Germline CDR1 reads SGHTA; CDR2 reads FQGTGA. The CDR3 loop reads CASSLGLAGGNTGELFF. DNA of the CDR3: TGTGCCAGCAGCTTGGGACTAGCGGGAGGCAACACCGGGGAGCTGTTTTTT.

This clone was seen just once. This rearrangement joins TRBV27 to TRBJ2-5; D is unclear. This CDR3 has 11 amino acids. CDR1 and CDR2 from the germline V gene are MNHEY and SMNVEV (reference sequence). V lost 6 bases, J lost 7 bases, and 9 bases lay in between. Here the CDR3 reads CASRGYGTQYF. In DNA, the CDR3 is TGTGCCAGCAGAGGCTATGGGACCCAGTACTTC.

The V gene is TRBV28, the J gene TRBJ1-2, with D maybe TRBD1 (6 bases). The CDR3 runs to 15 residues. Germline V gene lookup returns CDR1 MDHEN and CDR2 SYDVKM. V was cut by 5 bases and J by 3 bases, with 16 bases left in between. This CDR3 reads CASSLTWDTDYGYTF. The CDR3 nucleotides are TGTGCCAGCAGTCTGACCTGGGACACAGACTATGGCTACACCTTC.

This clone was counted once. The chain links TRBV30 to TRBJ2-7; 9 nucleotides line up with TRBD2. Per germline, CDR1 GTSNPN and CDR2 SVGIG (reference sequence). V was clipped by 0 bases and J by 6 bases; unmatched bases: 12. The CDR3 runs 16 residues. The CDR3 region is CAWSVRGGRAEVEQYF. The CDR3 DNA follows: TGTGCCTGGAGTGTACGTGGCGGGAGGGCCGAGGTCGAGCAGTACTTC.

The rearrangement joins TRBV28 to TRBJ1-5, with a weak D call TRBD1 (6 bases). The germline V and J ends were trimmed by 5 bases and 0 bases, with 14 bases remaining between them. CDR1 MDHEN and CDR2 SYDVKM come from the germline V gene. The CDR3 runs 16 residues. The CDR3 region has the DNA TGTGCCAGCAGTGGAATCAGACAGGTTAGCAATCAGCCCCAGCATTTT. Translating gives CASSGIRQVSNQPQHF.

V is TRBV18 and J is TRBJ1-1; D gene uncertain. Germline V lookup: CDR1 KGHSH, CDR2 LQKENI. The CDR3 covers 11 residues. The germline V and J ends were trimmed by 10 bases and 1 base, with 7 bases remaining between them. The DNA for the CDR3 is TGTGCCACCGCGGGGAACACTGAAGCTTTCTTT. It translates to CATAGNTEAFF.

The rearrangement uses TRBV6-1 and TRBJ1-5; perhaps TRBD1 as D (5 bases). The V and J ends lost 1 base and 6 bases respectively, with 16 bases between them. The CDR3 is made up of 16 amino acids. Germline CDR1 and CDR2: MNHNS and SASEGT. The CDR3 DNA sequence: TGTGCCAGCAGTGAAGTACCAGGGTGGGTGGGTCAGCCCCAGCATTTT. This sequence encodes CASSEVPGWVGQPQHF.

The chain uses TRBV6-5 and TRBJ2-1; 10 nucleotides line up with TRBD2. V dropped 7 bases and J dropped 5; count of bases not matched to a gene: 8. There are 15 residues in the CDR3. CDR1 and CDR2 (germline): MNHEY, SVGAGI. The CDR3 protein is CASTRPGLANNEQFF. Here the CDR3 DNA reads TGTGCCAGCACCCGGCCGGGACTAGCGAACAATGAGCAGTTCTTC.

The chain combines TRBV25-1 with TRBJ2-3; D remains ambiguous. This CDR3 region has 14 residues. Trimming took off 0 bases at V and 1 base at J, with 5 bases between the two ends. Germline CDR1 and CDR2: MGHDK and SYGVNS. This CDR3 is CASSEYKGTDTQYF. CDR3 bases: TGTGCCAGCAGTGAATATAAAGGCACAGATACGCAGTATTTT.

The gene calls are TRBV28 and TRBJ1-1; TRBD1 matches 10 bases. J was trimmed by 9 bases and V by 1 base; bases with no gene match: 8. Germline lookup yields CDR1 MDHEN and CDR2 SYDVKM. The CDR3 has 15 residues. The DNA for the CDR3 is TGTGCCAGCAGTTTATACGGACAGGGGGGACCTAAAGCTTTCTTT. This gives the protein CASSLYGQGGPKAFF.

The V call is TRBV4-1, the J call TRBJ2-2, with TRBD2 identical over 8 bases. V shed 5 bases, J shed 4 bases, and the junction held 6 bases outside the gene matches. Germline loops: CDR1 MGHRA, CDR2 YSYEKL. The CDR3 consists of 15 residues. CDR3 amino acids: CASSDRLAGTGELFF. In DNA form, the CDR3 reads TGCGCCAGCAGCGATAGGCTAGCGGGCACCGGGGAGCTGTTTTTT.

The V call is TRBV10-3, the J call TRBJ2-3; TRBD2 aligns across 10 bases. The germline V gene encodes CDR1 ENHRY and CDR2 SYGVKD. Trimming at V came to 3 bases and at J to 5 bases, leaving 8 bases not matched to a gene. This CDR3 spans 16 amino acids. CDR3 nucleotides: TGTGCCATCAGTGACTCGTCCAGCGGGGGGGGAGATACGCAGTATTTT. It is translated as CAISDSSSGGGDTQYF.

The rearrangement joins TRBV14 to TRBJ1-2; D unclear. V shed 4 bases and J shed 4 bases, with 10 bases lying between them. The CDR3 sequence is 13 residues long. Germline lookup yields CDR1 SGHDN and CDR2 FVKESK. The CDR3 is CASSPGRRYGYTF. CDR3 DNA sequence: TGTGCCAGCAGCCCCGGGAGACGCTATGGCTACACCTTC.

This chain links TRBV28 with TRBJ2-7, with D perhaps matching TRBD1 (6 bases). The CDR3 extends over 15 amino acids. Trimming cost V 4 bases and J 6 bases, with 19 bases left between them. Germline V gene sequence: CDR1 MDHEN, CDR2 SYDVKM. DNA for the CDR3: TGTGCCAGCAGTTCGCATAGTACAGGGATTCGCGAGCAGTACTTC. Translation: CASSSHSTGIREQYF. Supplemented by reference TRBV28 and TRBJ2-7, the full variable domain reads DVKVTQSSRYLVKRTGEKVFLECVQDMDHENMFWYRQDPGLGLRLIYFSYDVKMKEKGDIPEGYSVSREKKERFSLILESASTNQTSMYLCASSSHSTGIREQYFGPGTRLTVT.

The V call is TRBV7-9, the J call TRBJ2-3, with D possibly being TRBD2 (5 bases). This CDR3 has 17 residues. CDR1 and CDR2 (germline): SEHNR, FQNEAQ (reference sequence). Trimming shortened V by 1 base and J by 2 bases, and 16 bases separated the two germline ends. The CDR3 DNA sequence: TGTGCCAGCAGCTTAGTAGGATTCGGGAAGGACACAGATACGCAGTATTTT. Its translation is CASSLVGFGKDTDTQYF.

The rearrangement joins TRBV2 to TRBJ1-5; D is undetermined. V was cut by 3 bases and J by 1 base, with 1 base left in between. The germline gives CDR1 SNHLY, CDR2 FYNNEI. The CDR3 runs 12 residues. The CDR3 DNA is TGTGCCAGCAGTGACAGCAATCAGCCCCAGCATTTT. Protein: CASSDSNQPQHF.

This sequence joins TRBV15 and TRBJ2-7; 11 bases map to TRBD2. Trimming cost V 2 bases and J 0 bases; bases outside gene matches: 0. The CDR3 runs to 15 residues. Germline V gene sequence: CDR1 LNHNV, CDR2 YYDKDF (reference sequence). The CDR3 DNA is TGTGCCACCAGCAGAACTAGCGGGAGCTCCTACGAGCAGTACTTC. Translating gives CATSRTSGSSYEQYF.

The chain uses TRBV18 and TRBJ2-1, with 8 nucleotides matching TRBD2. Germline V CDR1 and CDR2: KGHSH, LQKENI. V shed 6 bases, J shed 0 bases, and the junction held 10 bases outside the gene matches. CDR3 length equals 17 residues. CDR3 bases: TGTGCCAGCTCCCGGGGACTAGTGCGAGTCTCCTACAATGAGCAGTTCTTC. Amino acids: CASSRGLVRVSYNEQFF.

J is TRBJ1-4 and V is TRBV29-1; maybe TRBD1 (5 bases). Trimming shortened V by 6 bases and J by 7 bases, and 9 bases separated the two germline ends. In germline, CDR1 is SQVTM, CDR2 ANQGSEA. This CDR3 is built from 11 residues. CDR3: CSVDSREKLFF. As DNA, the CDR3 is TGCAGCGTCGACAGCCGTGAAAAACTGTTTTTT.

The chain joins TRBV21-1 to TRBJ1-2; the table's D call of TRBD1 was not tested on the DNA. TRBV21-1 is reported as a pseudogene. The CDR3 covers 15 residues. Here the CDR3 reads CASSKFFNIPYGYTF. The CDR3 bases are TGTGCCAGCAGCAAATTCTTCAACATTCCCTATGGCTACACCTTC.

The chain recombines TRBV28 with TRBJ2-3, with D possibly matching TRBD2 (6 bases). The germline CDR1 and CDR2 sequences are MDHEN and SYDVKM. The length of the CDR3 is 16 residues. Between the trimmed V and J ends, which lost 6 bases and 1 base, there was a span of 17 bases. The CDR3 DNA is TGTGCCAGCAGACAAAGGCCGGGACTTGGCACAGATACGCAGTATTTT. Translated, it gives CASRQRPGLGTDTQYF.

The V gene is TRBV11-2, the J gene TRBJ1-3, with 7 bases matching TRBD1. The germline V gene has CDR1 SGHAT and CDR2 FQNNGV. The CDR3 runs to 15 residues. V lost 3 bases and J lost 4; bases outside the gene matches: 6. Here the CDR3 DNA reads TGTGCCAGCAGCTTTTACAGGGGTTTAGGAAACACCATATATTTT. Translated: CASSFYRGLGNTIYF.

The chain carries TRBV19 and TRBJ2-1, with D possibly TRBD1 on 6 matching bases. Trimming pared 5 bases from V and 5 bases from J, leaving 13 bases between. From germline, CDR1 is LNHDA and CDR2 SQIVND (reference sequence). The CDR3 has 14 residues. The CDR3 nucleotides are TGTGCCAGTAGTCCCCAGGGGAAAAACAATGAGCAGTTCTTC. Residues: CASSPQGKNNEQFF.

This chain joins TRBV19 and TRBJ1-5, with 9 nucleotides matching TRBD1. This CDR3 is built from 13 residues. CDR1 is LNHDA, CDR2 SQIVND, per germline (reference sequence). Trimming took 7 bases from V and 6 from J; bases not matched to a gene: 4. The CDR3 region is CASIGQGLQPQHF. As DNA, the CDR3 is TGTGCCAGTATAGGACAGGGGCTTCAGCCCCAGCATTTT.

The chain is built from TRBV5-1 and TRBJ2-1; no reliable D call. Trimming shortened V by 4 bases and J by 1 base, and 12 bases separated the two germline ends. CDR3 length equals 15 residues. Germline CDR1 is SGHRS and CDR2 is YFSETQ. In DNA form, the CDR3 reads TGCGCCAGCAGCCCGTCCGAGGTTTCCTACAATGAGCAGTTCTTC. It is translated as CASSPSEVSYNEQFF. The full variable domain, with the rest looked up from reference TRBV5-1 and TRBJ2-1, is KAGVTQTPRYLIKTRGQQVTLSCSPISGHRSVSWYQQTPGQGLQFLFEYFSETQRNKGNFPGRFSGRQFSNSRSEMNVSTLELGDSALYLCASSPSEVSYNEQFFGPGTRLTVL.

The chain links TRBV2 to TRBJ2-3; 8 nucleotides agree with TRBD1. Losses at the gene ends were 5 bases for V and 6 bases for J; bases not matched to a gene: 4. Germline-derived CDR1 and CDR2 are SNHLY and FYNNEI. The CDR3 has 13 residues. The CDR3 loop is CASSPDRGDTQYF. The CDR3 nucleotides are TGTGCCAGCAGTCCCGACAGGGGTGATACGCAGTATTTT.

The chain recombines TRBV7-8 with TRBJ2-7, with TRBD1 matching 10 bases. Per germline, CDR1 SGHVS and CDR2 FQNEAQ. CDR3 length: 18 residues. Trimming cost V 3 bases and J 2 bases; bases outside gene matches: 13. The CDR3 DNA is TGTGCCAGCAGCTTTCCGCCCTCGACAGGGGGCGAGACCTACGAGCAGTACTTC. Translated: CASSFPPSTGGETYEQYF.